The clone carrying this T cell receptor beta chain turned up a few times. The antigen is undetermined. Recipients were bled about 28 days pretransplant and at posttransplant days 30, 100, 180. The data were taken from a study of T cell clonotyping in hematopoietic cell transplantation. Study-level results: Cells were unsorted, so CD4 and CD8 contributions were not separated. Recipient TCR diversity dropped after transplant; expanded clonotypes rose from day 30 to 180. At the given depth, recipient repertoires were over 95% de novo clonotypes.

Clones were sequenced by immunoSEQ multiplex PCR, and TCRdb holds only the in-frame ones, with some missing. The sample holds some 6,300 clones, roughly a third seen once. The CDR3 runs to 14 residues. CDR1 SGHDN and CDR2 FVKESK come from the germline V gene. Trimming cost V 4 bases and J 7 bases, with 16 bases left between them. This chain uses TRBV14 with TRBJ1-2; D might be TRBD1 (6 bases). This material consisted of peripheral blood mononuclear cells, taken 30 days after allogeneic stem cell transplant. The receptor was derived from a female patient between 60 and 69 years old who had an allogeneic stem cell transplant, so the T cells may come from the graft donor. Some clones in this sample may be carry-over from other donors' samples. CDR3 protein: CASSPLDRMGGYTF. The CDR3 bases are TGTGCCAGCAGCCCGCTCGACAGGATGGGTGGCTACACCTTC.